This T cell receptor (beta chain) was retrieved from a study of T cells after yellow fever vaccination. The CDR3 spans 13 residues. J was trimmed by 4 bases and V by 5 bases; bases with no gene match: 3. Germline V CDR1 and CDR2: MNHNY, SVGAGI (reference sequence). This clonotype has at least ten counts. TCRdb reanalysed the 5' RACE reads using MiXCR and keeps one entry per CDR3 protein. The table has 50,000 to 60,000 distinct CDR3 sequences, 6.6% seen once. The sample in question was CD8+ T cells not binding an NS4B(214-222) dextramer, sorted from PBMCs, obtained 45 days after the first yellow fever vaccination. This receptor was taken from a man aged 18 to 35 who received the YFV17D yellow fever vaccine. The chain joins TRBV6-6 to TRBJ2-7; 9 bases align to TRBD1. CDR3 DNA: TGTGCCAGCAGTCAGGGACAGGGTTACGAGCAGTACTTC. It yields the protein CASSQGQGYEQYF.